This TCR beta chain was obtained from a study of Ad26.COV2.S vaccination and SARS-CoV-2 variants. Across the whole study: Once, or twice with 56 days between doses, Ad26.COV2.S was given intramuscularly.

Trimming took off 4 bases at V and 5 bases at J, with 16 bases between the two ends. Germline CDR1 is MGHRA and CDR2 is YSYEKL. The CDR3 runs 15 residues. Findings and caveats of the study: Similar non-spike TCR breadth was seen in vaccine and placebo recipients.

As for treatment: roughly 18 received Ad26.COV2.S at low or high dose, single or two shots; about 5 received placebo; per-sample allocation not given. Following the first vaccine or placebo injection, samples were taken on day 63. Boston provided a donor who was an adult aged 18-55 years. In the vaccine, an Ad26 vector expressed the SARS-CoV-2 spike of the Wuhan strain. The protocol was immunoSEQ multiplex PCR, while the TCRdb copy is restricted to in-frame clones and leaves out a portion. The table records around 300,000 clones, approximately 90% of them present only once. A word on this clone: Its specificity is not known.

The chain uses TRBV4-1 and TRBJ2-3; D is uncertain. This receptor was identified in a person between 18 and 65 years old who received the Ad26.COV2.S COVID-19 vaccine or a placebo. The sequencing here drew on peripheral blood, taken in a trial of Ad26.COV2.S vaccine versus placebo. This CDR3 reads CASSRQDIRQDTQYF. In nucleotides, the CDR3 is TGCGCCAGCAGCCGCCAAGATATACGGCAAGATACGCAGTATTTT.